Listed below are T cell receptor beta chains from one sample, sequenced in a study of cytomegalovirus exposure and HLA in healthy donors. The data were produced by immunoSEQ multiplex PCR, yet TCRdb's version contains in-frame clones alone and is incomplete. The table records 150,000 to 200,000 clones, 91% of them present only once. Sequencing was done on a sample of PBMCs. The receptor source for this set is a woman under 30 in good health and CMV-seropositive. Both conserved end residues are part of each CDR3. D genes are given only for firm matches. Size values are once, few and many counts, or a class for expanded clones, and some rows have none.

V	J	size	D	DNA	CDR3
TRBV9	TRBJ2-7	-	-	TGTGCCAGCAGCCTGAGGGTGGGAGACTCCTACGAGCAGTACTTC	CASSLRVGDSYEQYF
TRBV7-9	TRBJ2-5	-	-	TGTGCCAGCAGCTACCGGCAGGGGTCCTTTCAAGAGACCCAGTACTTC	CASSYRQGSFQETQYF
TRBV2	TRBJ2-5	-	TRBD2	TGTGCCAGCAGCAAAGCCGGGACTAGCGGAGAGACCCAGTACTTC	CASSKAGTSGETQYF
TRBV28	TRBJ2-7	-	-	TGTGCCAGCAGGCTCCCCGGCAGCGCGGGGGAGCAGTACTTC	CASRLPGSAGEQYF
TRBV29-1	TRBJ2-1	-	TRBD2	TGCAGCGCCTTAACCCGGACTAGCGGGAAGGGCAAGCAGTTCTTC	CSALTRTSGKGKQFF
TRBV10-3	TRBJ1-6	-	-	TGTGCCATCAGTGGGGTGGGGCAGAGCAATTCACCCCTCCACTTT	CAISGVGQSNSPLHF
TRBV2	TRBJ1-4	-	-	TGTGCCAGCAGAAAAACAGGGTTTTCGATTGAAAAACTGTTTTTT	CASRKTGFSIEKLFF
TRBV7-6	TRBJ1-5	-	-	TGTGCCAGCAGCCTCAGGGAGGCCAATCAGCCCCAGCATTTT	CASSLREANQPQHF
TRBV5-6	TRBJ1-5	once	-	TGTGCCAGCAACCTTGGACCTAGGAGGCAGCCCCAGCATTTT	CASNLGPRRQPQHF
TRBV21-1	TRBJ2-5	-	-	TGTGCCAGCAGCAAAGTGTCCATCCCGGGGTACCAAGAGACCCAGTACTTC	CASSKVSIPGYQETQYF
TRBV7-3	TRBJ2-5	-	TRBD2	TGTGCCAGCAGCCCGACTAGCGGGAGAGCCCAAGAGACCCAGTACTTC	CASSPTSGRAQETQYF
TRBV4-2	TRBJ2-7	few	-	TGTGCCAGCAGCCAAGATTATTCGGGGGAGAGGGAGCAGTACTTC	CASSQDYSGEREQYF
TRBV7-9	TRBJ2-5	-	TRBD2	TGTGCCAGCAGCTTTGGGAGGCCTAGCGGCCAAGAGACCCAGTACTTC	CASSFGRPSGQETQYF
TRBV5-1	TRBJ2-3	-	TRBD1	TGCGCCAGCAGCTTGGGGGGGACAGGGTCAGATACGCAGTATTTT	CASSLGGTGSDTQYF
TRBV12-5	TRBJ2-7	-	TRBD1	TGTGCTAGTGGTTCTAAGCCGGGACAGGGGGTGGGCTACGAGCAGTACTTC	CASGSKPGQGVGYEQYF
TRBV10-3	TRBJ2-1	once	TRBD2	TGTGCCATCACTCCCCGCTCGGGAGGTGGTTACAATGAGCAGTTCTTC	CAITPRSGGGYNEQFF
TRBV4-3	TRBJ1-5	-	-	TGCGCCAGCAGCCAAGATCTGAGAGCTCAGCCCCAGCATTTT	CASSQDLRAQPQHF
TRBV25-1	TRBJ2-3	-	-	TGTGCCAGCAGTGAATCCGGGTGGTACACAGATACGCAGTATTTT	CASSESGWYTDTQYF
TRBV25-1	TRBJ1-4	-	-	TGTGCCAGCAGTGAACCTCGGGCGGGTGAAAAACTGTTTTTT	CASSEPRAGEKLFF
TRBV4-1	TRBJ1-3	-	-	TGCGCCAGCAGCCAAGAACCCTACAGCGGAAACACCATATATTTT	CASSQEPYSGNTIYF
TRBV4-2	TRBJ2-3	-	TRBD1	TGTGCCAGCAGCCAAGATAACAGGGGCGGCACAGATACGCAGTATTTT	CASSQDNRGGTDTQYF
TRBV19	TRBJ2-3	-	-	TGTGCCAGTAGCGCCAACTCCGGAGATACGCAGTATTTT	CASSANSGDTQYF
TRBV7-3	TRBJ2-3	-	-	TGTGCCAGCAGCCCCCTAGGGGGAGCCGGAGATACGCAGTATTTT	CASSPLGGAGDTQYF
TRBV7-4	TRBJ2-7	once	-	TGTGCCAGCAACACAGAGCAGTACTTC	CASNTEQYF
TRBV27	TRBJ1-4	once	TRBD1	TGTGCCAGCAGTCCCGGGACAGTTAATGAAAAACTGTTTTTT	CASSPGTVNEKLFF
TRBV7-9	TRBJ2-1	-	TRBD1	TGTGCCAGCAGCTTAAGGGACAGGGGGTCCTACAATGAGCAGTTCTTC	CASSLRDRGSYNEQFF
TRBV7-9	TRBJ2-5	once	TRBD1	TGTGCCAGCTGGGGGGACAGGGTTGAAGGGGAGACCCAGTACTTC	CASWGDRVEGETQYF
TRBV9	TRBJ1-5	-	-	TGTGCCAGCAGCGTAGACGGGGGACGCAATCAGCCCCAGCATTTT	CASSVDGGRNQPQHF
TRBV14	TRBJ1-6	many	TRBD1	TGTGCCAGCAGTCTACGGACAGGGGGCCGATCACCCCTCCACTTT	CASSLRTGGRSPLHF
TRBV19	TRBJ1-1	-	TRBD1	TGTGCCAGTAGTATACTACAGGGGGCGGGCACTGAAGCTTTCTTT	CASSILQGAGTEAFF
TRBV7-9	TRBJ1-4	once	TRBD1	TGTGCCAGCAGCTTAGCAGGGGGCGGCGAAAAACTGTTTTTT	CASSLAGGGEKLFF